This T cell receptor beta chain was sequenced during a study of low-dose radiotherapy and immunotherapy resistance in tumors. Study at large: Cohort 1 was given 0.5 Gy per fraction every 2 weeks, for 6.5 Gy total. Across 26 weeks, 13 Gy in total went to Cohort 2, delivered as 1 Gy per fraction every two weeks. Ipilimumab 1 mg/kg every six weeks, together with nivolumab 240 mg every two weeks, was given intravenously to patients. The drug cyclophosphamide was given into a vein at 200 mg/m2 every two weeks, one day before radiation and immunotherapy.

The germline V gene encodes CDR1 SGHRS and CDR2 YFSETQ. V lost 4 bases, J lost 6 bases, and 13 bases lay in between. The CDR3 runs to 13 residues. Primers used for first-strand cDNA, a TRAV- and TRBV-specific set, covered both alpha and beta chains. For amplifying TCRs, the PCR ran for 20 to 25 cycles with Phusion, which was used together with a constant-region primer and the adapter on the V primers. TCRdb analysed the reads with MiXCR anew, one entry per CDR3 protein. The sample lists around 80,000 distinct CDR3 sequences; roughly 17% were seen once. Time point: after trial treatment. Treatment: LDRT plus nivolumab, ipilimumab, low-dose cyclophosphamide and aspirin (RACIN trial). This clonotype was seen many times.

The TCR comes from a male donor with prostate cancer. The V gene is TRBV5-1, the J gene TRBJ1-1, with unresolved D. Material: PBMCs, obtained after low-dose radiotherapy plus immunotherapy. CDR3 loop: CASSVYEGSEAFF. CDR3 DNA sequence: TGCGCCAGCAGCGTATACGAGGGTTCTGAAGCTTTCTTT.